The source of this T cell receptor beta chain is a study of blood T cell repertoires in COVID-19. Study context: Both acute and convalescent COVID-19 samples were obtained from the United States, Italy and Spain.

Study processing details: Counts of nucleated cells, estimated from reference gene primer amplification, were obtained. The table came from immunoSEQ multiplex PCR; TCRdb's copy has only in-frame clones and leaves some out. D and trimming come from the DNA, and the V and J calls and clone size come from that table. The sample records tens of thousands of clones, about 85% being singletons. Germline V gene sequence: CDR1 SGHTA, CDR2 FQGNSA. This CDR3 has 15 amino acids. Trimming removed 2 bases from V and 5 bases from J; junction bases left unmatched: 8. This chain joins TRBV7-2 and TRBJ1-1; TRBD1 matches at 7 bases. The sequence derives from a human donor in a cohort sampled during active COVID-19. The sequenced sample consisted of peripheral blood. The CDR3, as DNA: TGTGCCAGCAGCTTATCCCGACAGGGCGGAACTGAAGCTTTCTTT. Encoded protein: CASSLSRQGGTEAFF.